The T cell receptor beta chain under discussion was sequenced for a study of T cell responses to AZD1222 COVID-19 vaccine. Sequencing was performed with immunoSEQ multiplex PCR; in TCRdb, only in-frame clones are kept and a portion is missing. Here the sample spans 72,000 or so clones, 90% being singletons. On this clone: The antigen is unknown.

The study's findings and limits: Unmutated variant regions are reportedly targeted by nearly half of spike-specific TCRs. Across spike, vaccine-associated CD4 TCRs were found, dominant at 160-218 and 743-854. At baseline, seropositivity was found in only six or seven AZD1222 recipients. Donors skewed white British and female; clonal diversity was possibly underestimated.

The trim removed 11 bases at V and 6 bases at J, leaving 9 bases unmatched. The CDR3 loop spans 14 amino acids. CDR1 ENHRY and CDR2 SYGVKD come from the germline V gene. The receptor comes from an adult in good health. This specimen was peripheral blood, taken on day 0 of AZD1222 vaccination. The chain combines TRBV10-3 with TRBJ2-1; 11 bases agree with TRBD1. For the CDR3, the DNA is TGTGCCGCCGACAGAGGGACAGGGGGCAATGAGCAGTTCTTC. Its translation is CAADRGTGGNEQFF.